The 15 T cell receptor beta chains below come from one sample, sequenced in a study of T and B cells in COVID-19 patients. BIOMED2 TRB-A/B primer pools were used in multiplex TRB PCR. TCRdb itself ran the multiplex PCR reads through MiXCR, one entry per CDR3 protein. Altogether roughly 15,000 distinct CDR3 sequences are present, roughly 29% being singletons, with the ten largest covering 0.95% to 1.5%. Each TRB amplification used roughly 250-550 ng of genomic DNA from blood. The sample comprised blood. These receptors originate from a human donor who had recovered from COVID-19.

This clonotype was counted between two and nine times. The chain joins TRBV5-4 to TRBJ2-7; maybe TRBD2 (6 bases). Trimming took 2 bases from V and 0 from J, leaving 12 bases between them. The CDR3 length is 15 residues. Germline lookup yields CDR1 SGHNT and CDR2 YYREEE (reference sequence). In DNA form, the CDR3 reads TGTGCCAGCAGCTTTTTATCGGGGGACTCCTACGAGCAGTACTTC. Translated: CASSFLSGDSYEQYF.

In its sample, this clonotype is medium-sized. V and J are TRBV30 and TRBJ2-5; D gene unclear. Germline V gene sequence: CDR1 GTSNPN, CDR2 SVGIG (reference sequence). Trimming removed 1 base at V and 5 bases at J, with 5 bases between. This CDR3 has 11 amino acids. In nucleotides, the CDR3 is TGTGCCTGGAGTGGTAAGGAGACCCAGTACTTC. Residues: CAWSGKETQYF.

This clonotype came up a few times. The J gene is TRBJ2-4, the V gene TRBV4-3, with D maybe TRBD1 (5 bases). Deletions cut 0 bases from V and 9 bases from J, with 18 bases between. Per the germline V gene, CDR1 is LGHNA and CDR2 is YSLEER. There are 16 residues in the CDR3. The CDR3 DNA is TGCGCCAGCAGCCAAGAGCCAGGGTGGGATGTGGGCATTCAGTACTTC. This codes for CASSQEPGWDVGIQYF.

The V gene is TRBV12-3 or TRBV12-4, the J gene TRBJ1-2; 9 nucleotides agree with TRBD1. Trimming cost V 6 bases and J 8 bases; bases outside gene matches: 13. The CDR3 is made up of 15 amino acids. CDR3 protein: CASRPPDRGVRGYTF. The CDR3 DNA sequence: TGTGCCAGCAGACCACCCGACAGGGGGGTACGGGGCTACACCTTC.

Written as DNA, the CDR3 is TGTGCCAGCAGACTGGACAGGGGCCCTGAAGCTTTCTTT. Translated: CASRLDRGPEAFF. This chain joins TRBV6-2 or TRBV6-3 and TRBJ1-1, with 9 bases lining up with TRBD1. Germline V gene data show CDR1 as MNHEY and CDR2 as SVGEGT. CDR3 length equals 13 residues. Germline trimming cut 6 bases from V and 6 bases from J; bases unmatched to any gene: 5.

This clonotype was picked up a small number of times. V and J are TRBV6-5 and TRBJ1-2; TRBD1 matches 9 bases. The CDR3 is made up of 17 amino acids. With V trimmed by 3 bases and J by 6 bases, 14 bases remained unmatched. The germline CDR1 and CDR2 sequences are MNHEY and SVGAGI. The DNA of the CDR3 is TGTGCCAGCAGTTATGGGGACAGGGCAAGGAGGGGAGATGGCTACACCTTC. Encoded protein: CASSYGDRARRGDGYTF.

By its share, this clonotype is medium-sized. This chain joins TRBV6-5 and TRBJ1-6; D is unresolved. Trimming pared 2 bases from V and 10 bases from J, leaving 6 bases between. This CDR3 is 12 amino acids long. Looked up from germline, CDR1 is MNHEY and CDR2 is SVGAGI. The CDR3: CASSYNRSPLHF. CDR3 sequence (DNA): TGTGCCAGCAGTTACAATCGGTCACCCCTCCACTTT.

Turning to this clonotype: Mismatch with germline at one junction end may stem from a read error. The rearrangement links TRBV6-2 or TRBV6-3 to TRBJ1-1; D uncertain. This CDR3 comprises 13 residues. Germline CDR1 is MNHEY and CDR2 is SVGEGT. The CDR3 spells CATSREDDTEAFF. The CDR3 DNA reads TGTGCCACCAGTCGGGAGGACGACACTGAAGCTTTCTTT.

This clonotype was found a few times. This chain connects TRBV27 to TRBJ2-1; TRBD2 might be the D (6 bases). Germline lookup yields CDR1 MNHEY and CDR2 SMNVEV (reference sequence). The CDR3 covers 16 residues. V was clipped by 1 base and J by 7 bases, with 17 bases between them. CDR3: CASSLFIGSFGNEQFF. DNA of the CDR3: TGTGCCAGCAGTTTATTTATCGGGAGCTTTGGGAATGAGCAGTTCTTC.

This clonotype rates as medium-sized. The chain is built from TRBV6-2 or TRBV6-3 and TRBJ2-6; unclear D gene. The length of the CDR3 is 14 residues. V gave up 6 bases and J gave up 1 base, with 7 bases separating them. CDR1 is MNHEY and CDR2 is SVGEGT in the germline V gene. CDR3 region: CASRVISGANVLTF. The CDR3 bases are TGTGCCAGCAGGGTAATTTCTGGGGCCAACGTCCTGACTTTC.

This clonotype appeared a few times. In DNA, the CDR3 is TGTGCCAGCTCACCGGAAATCGACCTTGAAGCTTTCTTT. Translating it yields CASSPEIDLEAFF. The chain uses TRBV18 and TRBJ1-1, with unresolved D. The V end lost 3 bases, the J end lost 7 bases, and 12 bases lay between the germline ends. This CDR3 has 13 amino acids. The germline gives CDR1 KGHSH, CDR2 LQKENI. The full variable domain, its missing parts supplied by reference TRBV18 and TRBJ1-1, is NAGVMQNPRHLVRRRGQEARLRCSPMKGHSHVYWYRQLPEEGLKFMVYLQKENIIDESGMPKERFSAEFPKEGPSILRIQQVVRGDSAAYFCASSPEIDLEAFFGQGTRLTVV.

The chain joins TRBV9 to TRBJ1-4; D gene unclear. The CDR3 loop spans 14 amino acids. Germline loops: CDR1 SGDLS, CDR2 YYNGEE. V lost 6 bases and J lost 0, with 9 bases in between. In nucleotides, the CDR3 is TGTGCCAGCACCCCTACCGCAACTAATGAAAAACTGTTTTTT. Residues: CASTPTATNEKLFF.

V and J are TRBV6-5 and TRBJ2-6; a possible D gene is TRBD1 (6 bases). Trimming took 11 bases from V and 2 from J, leaving 10 bases between them. Germline V gives CDR1 MNHEY, CDR2 SVGAGI. The CDR3 runs to 13 residues. CDR3 nucleotide sequence: TGTGCCTGGGGGCGGCCTGGGGCCAACGTCCTGACTTTC. As protein: CAWGRPGANVLTF.

The CDR3, as DNA: TGCAGTGCTAGCGGGAGGGCCAATGAGCAGTTCTTC. As protein: CSASGRANEQFF. The chain joins TRBV20-1 to TRBJ2-1; 8 bases align to TRBD2. CDR1 is DFQATT and CDR2 is SNEGSKA in the germline V gene (reference sequence). The CDR3 has 12 amino acids. Unmatched junction bases numbered 1, after V lost 3 bases and J lost 6 bases.

V is TRBV18 and J is TRBJ1-3; 8 bases agree with TRBD1. CDR1 is KGHSH, CDR2 LQKENI, per germline. This CDR3 comprises 16 residues. V was clipped by 3 bases and J by 2 bases; unmatched bases: 6. CDR3 sequence reads: CASSPVGQGPGNTIYF. Written as DNA, the CDR3 is TGTGCCAGCTCACCTGTTGGACAGGGACCTGGAAACACCATATATTTT.